This T cell receptor beta chain derives from a study of T cells expressing NK-cell markers. Study as a whole: Obtained from sorted CD3+CD56+NKG2C+, CD3+CD56+NKG2C- and CD3+CD56-NKG2C+ T cells were the TCR beta repertoires. Eight donors were sequenced, of whom seven were HCMV-seropositive, while the remaining one was HCMV-seronegative. Study outcomes and limitations: The same clonotypes also predominated in the CD3+CD56-NKG2C+ fraction of a handful of donors.

In the case of this clonotype: The target antigen is unknown.

5'RACE template switching with UMIs produced the TCR beta cDNA. Following a re-call of the 5' RACE reads, TCRdb has one entry per CDR3 protein and lacks DNA. The sample features 250,000 to 300,000 distinct CDR3 sequences, with around 3.9% in its top ten. The receptor was isolated from a woman aged 18 to 69 in good health. The sequenced sample was blood T cells: a sorted CD56 or NKG2C T cell subset, CD4+ or CD8+ T cells, or bulk PBMC T cells (not recorded which).

This CDR3 is CASSPPWSTDTQYF. The chain uses TRBV18 and TRBJ2-3. Germline-derived CDR1 and CDR2 are KGHSH and LQKENI. The CDR3 has 14 amino acids.